This TCR beta chain originates from a study of regulatory T cells in long-lasting Graves disease (dated by TCRdb to the early 2020s). Study-level background: Patients with newly diagnosed Graves' disease had been on antithyroid drugs for under 3 months. A total of around 35 samples underwent TCR sequencing, from around 13 patients with persistent Graves' disease and 20 patients with newly diagnosed Graves' disease. This study used TCR sequencing and RNA sequencing of peripheral blood to compare persistent Graves' disease patients against newly diagnosed Graves' disease patients. The study took place in China and was registered as a clinical trial.

V loses 4 bases at its end and J loses 2 bases; junction bases beyond the gene matches: 5. The cysteine opens and the phenylalanine closes a CDR3 of 14 amino acids. The CDR3 DNA has 42 bases and is translated from base 1. From the germline V gene, CDR1 is SGHRS and CDR2 is YFSETQ. Receptors were amplified or captured by multiplex PCR. Reads for this sample came from an Illumina HiSeq 4000. To build TCR beta libraries, CDR3 regions were amplified by Arm-PCR using iRepertoire HTBI primers. Gel purification was performed on PCR products prior to sequencing. Under the source paper's analysis protocol: A total of around 59 TRBV and 14 TRBJ segments were identified across samples and were used for gene usage analysis of CDR3 amino acid clonotypes. Filtered high-quality paired reads were merged into contigs using COPE and FqMerger. BLAST was used to align contigs to IMGT TRBV, TRBD and TRBJ reference genes, and CDR3 was defined according to IMGT. Clonotypes above 0.1% frequency were classified as highly expanded clones. Shannon entropy served as the measure of repertoire diversity, while the Gini coefficient captured V-J evenness. A clonotype found in more than one individual was treated as public. The public reads were quality trimmed at Q25 with fastp and then assembled into clones with MiXCR by TCRdb, keeping productive beta chains. CDR3 protein duplicates are merged, each entry listing the most common genes and DNA. The authors' filters were not applied to this entry. This sample comprises approximately 390,000 distinct CDR3 sequences, around 15% of them detected only once. The ten largest clones take up around 20% of the sample.

Explained via the paper, the time point label denotes: newly diagnosed GD, antithyroid drugs for less than 3 months. For both TCR sequencing and RNA sequencing, RNA was extracted from PBMCs in TRIzol. The diagnosis of Graves' disease followed American Thyroid Association guidelines. Patients were recruited from an endocrinology department in Xi'an, China. Each patient gave roughly 8.4 milliliters of peripheral blood, collected in an EDTA anticoagulant tube. Ficoll Paque Plus density gradient separation was used to isolate PBMCs, and no further T cell sorting was performed. RNA quality was checked with an Agilent 2100 Bioanalyzer and agarose gel, and concentration with a NanoDrop 2000. The full study reports these points: Only peripheral blood was studied, because thyroid tissue, the primary lesion, was inaccessible. Persistent Graves' disease patients showed lower TCR Shannon entropy and fewer highly expanded clones than newly diagnosed patients, suggesting clonal expansion. The small sample size was acknowledged by the authors as a limitation that may reduce accuracy. Only the TCR beta chain was sequenced and analyzed. More public clonotypes were shared among persistent patients (fewer than 3,000) than among newly diagnosed patients (more than 900). TRBV28, TRBJ1-2 and TRBJ2-5 were preferentially used in persistent disease, while TRBV20-1 and TRBJ2-1 were favored in newly diagnosed disease.

In its sample, this clonotype was seen a few times. Its antigen remains unidentified. Per-nucleotide qualities are absent, and no much larger clonotype sits a single base away. Another study also made use of these data, one on T cells in Graves' hyperthyroidism and ophthalmopathy. In that second paper, the authors write: Stable Graves' hyperthyroidism was defined as the absence of progression to ophthalmopathy over 18 months of follow-up. Hyperthyroidism patients were newly diagnosed, with disease duration under 2 months, and aged 18 to 65 years. Patients with uncontrolled infections, other autoimmune diseases, pregnancy or lactation were excluded. Diagnoses were established on the basis of clinical symptoms, serum thyroxine and TRAb, thyroid ultrasound, and orbital computed tomography. A first-round RT-PCR of the TCR CDR3 used the HTBI primer set with the Qiagen OneStep RT-PCR kit. Most expanded thyroid clonotypes (frequency above 0.001) were also detected in blood, a finding suggesting that blood repertoires may reflect thyroid immune responses. A 13 V-J signature model separated ophthalmopathy from stable hyperthyroidism, with approximately 86% sensitivity and 81.08% specificity in cross-validation and 80%/75% in testing. In validation, the model predicted progression to ophthalmopathy a median of about 5.9 months before onset, with roughly 70% sensitivity and 72.22% specificity. To identify TCR V-J signatures that set the groups apart, the researchers used a discovery cohort of about a hundred patients, made up of roughly 45 with Graves' ophthalmopathy and some 58 with stable Graves' hyperthyroidism. Prospective prediction of ophthalmopathy was tested in an independent validation cohort of 18 to 20 hyperthyroidism patients and 17 patients who later progressed to ophthalmopathy. For training and testing, the approximately 92 patients in the discovery cohort were randomly divided in a 7:3 ratio. Thyroid tissue and blood T-cell repertoires from six Graves' hyperthyroidism patients were also compared in the study. Once sampling was done, hyperthyroidism patients were given methimazole at a starting dose of 30 mg daily, whereas ophthalmopathy patients were given high-dose intravenous methylprednisolone. Libraries were constructed in a second round of multiplex PCR, after which size selection and purification were performed. Paired-end sequencing of the libraries was performed with 100 bp reads on an Illumina HiSeq2000. SOAPnuke was used to process the raw data, removing reads that contained adapters or uncalled bases, had a mean Phred below 15, or lacked an exact match to the constant primer or identifier. High-quality paired reads were merged using COPE v1.2.5, and each unique nucleotide sequence was defined as a clonotype. MiTCR v1.1 was used to align clonotypes to the IMGT TRBV, TRBD and TRBJ reference segments. The analysis was restricted to V-J combinations with a frequency above 0.0001, which together covered 99.2% of the repertoires. A TCS score was defined as the ratio between F50 (clonal expansion) and ExV (chaos), using BLOSUM62-based TCRdist between CDR3 peptides within each V-J. Welch's t-statistics and random forest reduced 500 to 550 V-J features to 13, which were used in a naive Bayes classifier (R e1071). Sample size was not statistically predetermined, and blinding of investigators to group allocation was not performed. The paper describes TCR Vbeta CDR3 sequencing of about 140 peripheral blood samples, made up of some 40 ophthalmopathy patients, some 76 hyperthyroidism patients and 17 progressor patients.

The input for sequencing was peripheral blood mononuclear cells (PBMCs), taken at new diagnosis, from a patient treated with antithyroid drugs. The clonotype originates from a woman aged 18-29 years with Graves disease. Donor details come from another sample of the same person, matched by shared clones. This sequence uses TRBV5-1 and TRBJ1-1; TRBD1 matches 7 bases in the middle. The CDR3 has the sequence CASSRGRRNTEAFF. The bases are TGCGCCAGCAGCAGGGGGCGCAGAAACACTGAAGCTTTCTTT.